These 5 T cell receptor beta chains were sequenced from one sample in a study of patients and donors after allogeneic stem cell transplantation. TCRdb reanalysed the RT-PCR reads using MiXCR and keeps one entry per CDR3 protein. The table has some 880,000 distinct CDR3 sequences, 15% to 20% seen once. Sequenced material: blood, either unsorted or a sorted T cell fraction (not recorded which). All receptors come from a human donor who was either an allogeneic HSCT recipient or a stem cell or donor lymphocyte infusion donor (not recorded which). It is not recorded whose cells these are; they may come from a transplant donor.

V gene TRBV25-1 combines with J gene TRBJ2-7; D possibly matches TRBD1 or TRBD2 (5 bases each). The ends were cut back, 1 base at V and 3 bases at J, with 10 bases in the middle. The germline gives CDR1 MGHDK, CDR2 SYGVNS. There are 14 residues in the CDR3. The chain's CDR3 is CASSESRDLYEQYF. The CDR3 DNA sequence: TGTGCCAGCAGTGAATCGAGGGACCTCTACGAGCAGTACTTC.

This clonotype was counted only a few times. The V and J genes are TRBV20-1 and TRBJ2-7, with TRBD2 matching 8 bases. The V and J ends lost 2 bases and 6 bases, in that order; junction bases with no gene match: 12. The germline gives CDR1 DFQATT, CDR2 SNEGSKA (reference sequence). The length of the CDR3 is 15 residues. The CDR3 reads CSARPVSGISPEQYF. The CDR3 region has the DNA TGCAGTGCTAGACCAGTTAGCGGGATCTCCCCCGAGCAGTACTTC.

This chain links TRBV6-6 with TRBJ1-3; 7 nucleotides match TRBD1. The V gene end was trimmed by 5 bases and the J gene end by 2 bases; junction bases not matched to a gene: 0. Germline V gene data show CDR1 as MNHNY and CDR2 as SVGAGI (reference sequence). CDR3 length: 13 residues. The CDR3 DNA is TGTGCCAGCAGTGACAGGGCTGGAAACACCATATATTTT. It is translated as CASSDRAGNTIYF.

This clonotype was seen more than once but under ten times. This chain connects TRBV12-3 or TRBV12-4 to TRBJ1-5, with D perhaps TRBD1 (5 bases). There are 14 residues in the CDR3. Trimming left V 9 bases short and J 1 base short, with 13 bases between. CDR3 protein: CASTVGGSNQPQHF. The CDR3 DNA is TGTGCCAGTACTGTGGGGGGGAGCAATCAGCCCCAGCATTTT.

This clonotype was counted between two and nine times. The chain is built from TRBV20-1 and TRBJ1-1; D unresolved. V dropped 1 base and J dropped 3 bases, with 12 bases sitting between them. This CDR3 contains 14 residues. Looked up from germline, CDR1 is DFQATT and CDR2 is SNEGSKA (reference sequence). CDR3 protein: CSARGEGKDTEAFF. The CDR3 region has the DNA TGCAGTGCTAGAGGAGAAGGGAAGGACACTGAAGCTTTCTTT.